A single sample gave rise to the 28 T cell receptor beta chains below, sequenced in a study of vaccination and CD4 T cells after COVID-19 (dated 2022 in TCRdb). Their antigens are not known. Per the publication, the treatment or condition label means: roughly ten-day PBMC culture with coronavirus spike peptide pools or control peptides (ViraFEST assay). Libraries were prepared through PCR. TCRdb shows the sequencer as Illumina iSeq 100. TCR sequencing of DNA from cultured CD4+ T cells used the Oncomine TCR Beta short-read assay at the Johns Hopkins FTIC core. TCRdb cleaned the public reads at Q25 with fastp, built clones with MiXCR and kept in-frame beta chains. CDR3 protein sequences are deduplicated, and each keeps its most common genes and DNA. This sample holds roughly 13,000 distinct CDR3 sequences; roughly 43% were observed only once. The ten largest make up more than 15% of the sample. The sequenced sample was cultured CD4+ T cells from blood. The source of these receptors is a human donor with COVID-19.

About this clonotype: Germline is not matched at one junction end, which may reflect a read error. The chain carries TRBV20-1 and TRBJ1-1; no clear D gene. The CDR3 totals 14 residues. In germline, CDR1 is DFQATT, CDR2 SNEGSKA (reference sequence). CDR3 loop: CSPSVQRMNTEAFF. Here the CDR3 DNA reads TGCAGTCCTAGTGTACAGCGAATGAACACTGAAGCTTTCTTT.

The chain combines TRBV20-1 with TRBJ2-5, with D maybe TRBD1 (5 bases). The V end lost 6 bases, the J end lost 4 bases, and 9 bases lay between the germline ends. This CDR3 has 11 residues. CDR1 and CDR2 from the germline V gene are DFQATT and SNEGSKA (reference sequence). The DNA of the CDR3 is TGCAGTGCCGGGCAGGGAGAGACCCAGTACTTC. Its translation: CSAGQGETQYF.

This clonotype turned up a few times. V and J are TRBV20-1 and TRBJ1-2; D is ambiguous. This CDR3 has 14 residues. From germline, CDR1 is DFQATT and CDR2 SNEGSKA (reference sequence). Trimming removed 0 bases from V and 4 bases from J, with 12 bases in between. The CDR3 DNA follows: TGCAGTGCTAGAGACGCGGCCCTGCCCTATGGCTACACCTTC. It specifies CSARDAALPYGYTF.

CDR3 bases: TGTGCCGGCTCCGGGACTAGCGCGTTCGAAGATACGCAGTATTTT. Amino acid sequence: CAGSGTSAFEDTQYF. The chain employs TRBV28 and TRBJ2-3; 10 bases agree with TRBD2. V was clipped by 11 bases and J by 5 bases; unmatched bases: 13. CDR3 size: 15 residues. Germline values: CDR1 MDHEN, CDR2 SYDVKM.

The chain carries TRBV15 and TRBJ2-7; perhaps TRBD2 as D (5 bases). The CDR3 consists of 14 residues. V was shortened by 6 bases and J by 2 bases, with 14 bases between the two germline ends. The V gene's germline CDR1 is LNHNV and CDR2 YYDKDF (reference sequence). The CDR3 DNA follows: TGTGCCACCAGTGTCACCCGGGGAACCTACGAGCAGTACTTC. Its protein is CATSVTRGTYEQYF.

This chain joins TRBV6-2 or TRBV6-3 and TRBJ1-5, with D unclear. Germline CDR1 and CDR2: MNHEY and SVGEGT. V gave up 0 bases and J gave up 7 bases, with 7 bases separating them. The CDR3 consists of 13 residues. The CDR3 is CASSYSAGQPQHF. DNA of the CDR3: TGTGCCAGCAGTTACTCGGCGGGGCAGCCCCAGCATTTT.

This clonotype was observed a handful of times. The chain employs TRBV12-3 or TRBV12-4 and TRBJ1-5, with D tentatively TRBD1 (5 bases). Trimming left V 3 bases short and J 15 bases short, with 15 bases between. The CDR3 is 12 amino acids. The CDR3 bases are TGTGCCAGCAGTTTGGGAGGGGAGGTATGGCATTTT. As protein: CASSLGGEVWHF.

The gene calls are TRBV7-8 and TRBJ2-4; D gene ambiguous. The length of the CDR3 is 15 residues. Germline assignment: CDR1 SGHVS and CDR2 FQNEAQ. Trimming took 1 base from V and 0 from J, leaving 7 bases between them. Here the CDR3 DNA reads TGTGCCAGCAGCTTAGTAGGGATAGCCAAAAACATTCAGTACTTC. Protein sequence: CASSLVGIAKNIQYF.

The chain recombines TRBV6-4 with TRBJ2-1; TRBD2 matches at 8 bases. CDR3 length: 15 amino acids. The germline V gene encodes CDR1 MRHNA and CDR2 SNTAGT. V lost 6 bases and J lost 2; bases outside the gene matches: 6. The CDR3 DNA reads TGTGCCAGCAGCGACACCGGGGGGGCCTACAATGAGCAGTTCTTC. It yields the protein CASSDTGGAYNEQFF.

The gene calls are TRBV2 and TRBJ1-1, with TRBD1 as a possible D gene (6 bases). This CDR3 spans 13 amino acids. The V gene lost 6 bases and the J gene lost 9 bases, with 17 bases spanning the gap. CDR1 is SNHLY, CDR2 FYNNEI, per germline. CDR3 nucleotide sequence: TGTGCCAGCAGACCCAGGGGAGAGGGCCAAGCTTTCTTT. This codes for CASRPRGEGQAFF.

The genes are TRBV6-1 and TRBJ2-7, with a weak D call TRBD1 (6 bases). This CDR3 has 14 residues. V was trimmed by 5 bases and J by 5 bases, leaving 16 bases between them. Germline V gene lookup returns CDR1 MNHNS and CDR2 SASEGT. The CDR3 region is CASSPKTGTNEQYF. The CDR3 region has the DNA TGTGCCAGCAGTCCGAAGACAGGTACCAACGAGCAGTACTTC.

The chain is built from TRBV5-1 and TRBJ2-2; 8 nucleotides line up with TRBD2. CDR1 and CDR2 (germline): SGHRS, YFSETQ. This CDR3 has 17 amino acids. J gave up 4 bases and V 0 bases, and 8 bases lay outside the gene matches. CDR3 DNA sequence: TGCGCCAGCAGCTTGGATAGCGGGGCCCCAAGCACCGGGGAGCTGTTTTTT. Residues: CASSLDSGAPSTGELFF.

The chain carries TRBV28 and TRBJ1-2; no definite D call. The CDR3 consists of 11 residues. Looked up from germline, CDR1 is MDHEN and CDR2 is SYDVKM. V lost 8 bases to trimming and J lost 4 bases, with 8 bases between them. The CDR3 nucleotides are TGTGCCAGCGGGCTAATCTATGGCTACACCTTC. Protein sequence: CASGLIYGYTF.

This clonotype was counted a single time. The rearrangement links TRBV19 to TRBJ1-6; D is unresolved. Germline CDR1 reads LNHDA; CDR2 reads SQIVND (reference sequence). V gave up 6 bases and J gave up 7 bases, with 13 bases separating them. The CDR3 sequence is 14 residues long. The CDR3 DNA reads TGTGCCAGTAGCCAAGAAACCCTAAATTCACCCCTCCACTTT. Its translation: CASSQETLNSPLHF.

V and J are TRBV6-5 and TRBJ2-2; D perhaps matches TRBD1 (5 bases). The CDR3 loop spans 14 amino acids. Germline V gene lookup returns CDR1 MNHEY and CDR2 SVGAGI. The ends were cut back, 2 bases at V and 5 bases at J, with 9 bases in the middle. The CDR3 sequence is CASSYLGPTGELFF. CDR3 in DNA: TGTGCCAGCAGTTACCTGGGGCCGACCGGGGAGCTGTTTTTT.

The chain employs TRBV10-3 and TRBJ1-5; 8 bases align to TRBD1. V trimming: 10 bases; J trimming: 4 bases; junction bases outside the gene matches: 9. The CDR3 contains 14 residues. Looked up from germline, CDR1 is ENHRY and CDR2 is SYGVKD. This chain's CDR3 is CASAGTGDNQPQHF. The CDR3 DNA sequence: TGTGCCAGTGCCGGGACAGGAGATAATCAGCCCCAGCATTTT.

The V call is TRBV7-9, the J call TRBJ2-3; D tentatively fits TRBD1 or TRBD2 (6 bases each). Deletions cut 3 bases from V and 5 bases from J, with 15 bases between. There are 15 residues in the CDR3. Germline assignment: CDR1 SEHNR and CDR2 FQNEAQ (reference sequence). CDR3 bases: TGTGCCAGCAGCTTTTTCCGAGGGGGGCAAGATACGCAGTATTTT. This sequence encodes CASSFFRGGQDTQYF.

This rearrangement joins TRBV19 to TRBJ1-5; unclear D gene. V lost 5 bases and J lost 7, with 21 bases in between. Germline CDR1 is LNHDA and CDR2 is SQIVND (reference sequence). CDR3 size: 16 residues. The CDR3 nucleotides are TGTGCCAGTAGTCCCCCCGATGTGTCCCAACGGCAGCCCCAGCATTTT. It yields the protein CASSPPDVSQRQPQHF. Combining the CDR3 with reference TRBV19 and TRBJ1-5 gives the whole variable domain DGGITQSPKYLFRKEGQNVTLSCEQNLNHDAMYWYRQDPGQGLRLIYYSQIVNDFQKGDIAEGYSVSREKKESFPLTVTSAQKNPTAFYLCASSPPDVSQRQPQHFGDGTRLSIL.

The chain joins TRBV4-1 to TRBJ1-1, with TRBD1 identical over 7 bases. Germline V gives CDR1 MGHRA, CDR2 YSYEKL. The CDR3 totals 14 residues. The J segment lost 1 base and the V segment lost 4 bases, leaving 3 bases of the junction unmatched. The CDR3 sequence is CASSLQGENTEAFF. The CDR3 DNA reads TGCGCCAGCAGCCTGCAGGGGGAGAACACTGAAGCTTTCTTT.

The chain employs TRBV7-8 and TRBJ1-6; a weak D match, TRBD1 (6 bases). V dropped 7 bases and J dropped 10 bases, with 17 bases sitting between them. Germline-derived CDR1 and CDR2 are SGHVS and FQNEAQ. The CDR3 totals 14 residues. The CDR3 loop is CASTGGRVGSPLHF. CDR3 DNA sequence: TGTGCCAGCACCGGGGGGCGGGTGGGATCACCCCTCCACTTT.

V usage is TRBV28 and J usage is TRBJ2-7; the match to TRBD2 covers 12 bases. The CDR3 runs 15 residues. Germline V gene data show CDR1 as MDHEN and CDR2 as SYDVKM. The trim removed 4 bases at V and 4 bases at J, leaving 5 bases unmatched. The CDR3 loop is CASSSLAGGLYEQYF. Here the CDR3 DNA reads TGTGCCAGCAGTTCTCTAGCGGGGGGGTTATACGAGCAGTACTTC.

This clonotype appeared a few times. The V and J genes are TRBV7-9 and TRBJ1-2; unclear D gene. V gave up 2 bases and J gave up 2 bases, with 6 bases separating them. Germline values: CDR1 SEHNR, CDR2 FQNEAQ (reference sequence). The CDR3 runs to 13 residues. CDR3 in DNA: TGTGCCAGCAGCTTACAGGAGAACTATGGCTACACCTTC. Its translation is CASSLQENYGYTF. Looking up the rest from reference TRBV7-9 and TRBJ1-2 gives the full variable domain: DTGVSQNPRHKITKRGQNVTFRCDPISEHNRLYWYRQTLGQGPEFLTYFQNEAQLEKSRLLSDRFSAERPKGSFSTLEIQRTEQGDSAMYLCASSLQENYGYTFGSGTRLTVV.

The genes are TRBV7-9 and TRBJ2-7, with no clear D. The CDR3 covers 12 residues. CDR1 SEHNR and CDR2 FQNEAQ come from the germline V gene (reference sequence). Deletions cut 2 bases from V and 4 bases from J, with 6 bases between. CDR3 in DNA: TGTGCCAGCAGCTTAAGCAAGTACGAGCAGTACTTC. It encodes CASSLSKYEQYF.

The chain employs TRBV6-1 and TRBJ1-3, with D unresolved. Trimming cost V 4 bases and J 3 bases, with 10 bases left between them. Germline CDR1 MNHNS, CDR2 SASEGT. There are 14 residues in the CDR3. In nucleotides, the CDR3 is TGTGCCAGCAGTGGGCTCCGAGGTGGAAACACCATATATTTT. Residues: CASSGLRGGNTIYF.

This clonotype was found a few times. The chain is built from TRBV5-4 and TRBJ1-4; no definite D call. Trimming removed 0 bases from V and 6 bases from J, with 12 bases in between. CDR3 length: 15 residues. Germline CDR1 is SGHNT and CDR2 is YYREEE (reference sequence). The CDR3 here is CASSLAGPGDEKLFF. The CDR3 DNA reads as TGTGCCAGCAGCTTGGCGGGCCCCGGGGATGAAAAACTGTTTTTT.

The rearrangement links TRBV7-2 to TRBJ1-2, with TRBD1 identical over 9 bases. Germline CDR1 SGHTA, CDR2 FQGNSA. The CDR3 is made up of 13 amino acids. J lost 6 bases, V lost 3 bases, and 2 bases had no gene match. CDR3 amino acids: CASSFRTGDGYTF. CDR3 DNA: TGTGCCAGCAGCTTTAGGACAGGGGATGGCTACACCTTC.

This clonotype was seen a few times. The chain carries TRBV21-1 and TRBJ1-2. TRBV21-1 is an annotated pseudogene. CDR3 size: 12 residues. The CDR3 DNA sequence: TGTGCCAGCAGCAAAGGCAAACGGGGCTACACCTTC. Translating gives CASSKGKRGYTF.

This clonotype has a handful of counts. The genes are TRBV7-2 and TRBJ1-5, with 11 positions matching TRBD1. The CDR3 totals 15 residues. Germline V gene lookup returns CDR1 SGHTA and CDR2 FQGNSA. V trimming: 2 bases; J trimming: 6 bases; junction bases outside the gene matches: 3. CDR3 coding DNA: TGTGCCAGCAGCTTATTCGGGACAGGGGGTCAGCCCCAGCATTTT. Encoded protein: CASSLFGTGGQPQHF.